This TCR beta chain is from a study of cytomegalovirus exposure and HLA in healthy donors. The V and J ends lost 0 bases and 3 bases respectively, with 13 bases between them. CDR3 length: 15 amino acids. Germline loops: CDR1 SGHRS, CDR2 YFSETQ. Sequenced by immunoSEQ multiplex PCR; TCRdb stores in-frame clones only, minus some. The data contain about 120,000 clones, roughly nine tenths of them singletons. The chain uses TRBV5-1 and TRBJ2-7, with D perhaps TRBD2 (5 bases). The specimen was PBMCs. This clonotype was obtained from a woman aged 18 to 35 in good health and CMV-seronegative. The CDR3 sequence is CASSLGVGEIYEQYF. CDR3 bases: TGCGCCAGCAGCTTGGGAGTGGGAGAGATCTACGAGCAGTACTTC. The full variable domain, rest sourced from reference TRBV5-1 and TRBJ2-7, is KAGVTQTPRYLIKTRGQQVTLSCSPISGHRSVSWYQQTPGQGLQFLFEYFSETQRNKGNFPGRFSGRQFSNSRSEMNVSTLELGDSALYLCASSLGVGEIYEQYFGPGTRLTVT.